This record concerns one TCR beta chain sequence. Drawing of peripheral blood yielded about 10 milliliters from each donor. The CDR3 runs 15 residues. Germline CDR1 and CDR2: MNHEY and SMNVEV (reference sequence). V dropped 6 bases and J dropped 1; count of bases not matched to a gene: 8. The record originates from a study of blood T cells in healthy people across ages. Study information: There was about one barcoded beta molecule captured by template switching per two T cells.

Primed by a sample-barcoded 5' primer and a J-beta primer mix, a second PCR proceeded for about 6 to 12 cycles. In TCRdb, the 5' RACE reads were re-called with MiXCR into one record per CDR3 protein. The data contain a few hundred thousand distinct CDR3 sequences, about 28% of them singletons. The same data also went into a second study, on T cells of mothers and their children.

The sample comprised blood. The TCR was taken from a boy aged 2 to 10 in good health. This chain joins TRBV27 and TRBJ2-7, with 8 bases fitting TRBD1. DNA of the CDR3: TGTGCCAGCAGCCTAACAGGGGGGAGGTCCTACGAGCAGTACTTC. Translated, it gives CASSLTGGRSYEQYF.